This T cell receptor beta chain was found in a study of blood T cells in healthy people across ages. Study conclusions and caveats: More naive CD4+ cells and higher diversity marked long-lived donors relative to aged donors. Leaving the PBMCs unsorted stopped any conclusive comparison of naive versus antigen-experienced cells.

Germline loops: CDR1 ENHRY, CDR2 SYGVKD. The CDR3 is made up of 15 amino acids. The J segment lost 6 bases and the V segment lost 3 bases, leaving 6 bases of the junction unmatched. Note on this clonotype: Its target is unknown.

For every donor, a draw yielded approximately 9.9 milliliters of peripheral blood. No fewer than 6 million PBMCs went into each sample. A second roughly 7 to 11 cycle PCR used barcoded and J-beta primers. TCRdb reanalysed the 5' RACE reads using MiXCR and keeps one entry per CDR3 protein. Altogether 1.5 million or so distinct CDR3 sequences are present, approximately 40% being singletons, with the ten largest covering 6.5% to 10%. The TCR comes from a woman younger than 30 in good health. The material sequenced was blood. The chain combines TRBV10-3 with TRBJ2-1; 9 bases agree with TRBD2. The CDR3 DNA follows: TGTGCCATCAGTGATACAAGACTAGCGGTCAATGAGCAGTTCTTC. It encodes CAISDTRLAVNEQFF.